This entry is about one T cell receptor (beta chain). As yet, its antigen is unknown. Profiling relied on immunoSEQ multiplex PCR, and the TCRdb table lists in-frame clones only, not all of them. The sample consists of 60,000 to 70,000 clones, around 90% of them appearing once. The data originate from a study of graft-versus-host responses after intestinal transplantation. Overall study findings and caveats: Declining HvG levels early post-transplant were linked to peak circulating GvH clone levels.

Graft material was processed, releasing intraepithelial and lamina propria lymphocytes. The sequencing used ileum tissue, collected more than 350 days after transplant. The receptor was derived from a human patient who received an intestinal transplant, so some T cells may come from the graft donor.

This CDR3 is CASSPIPGLAGGPPGELFF. CDR3 sequence (DNA): TGCGCCAGCAGCCCAATTCCGGGACTAGCGGGGGGGCCGCCCGGGGAGCTGTTTTTT. This chain joins TRBV4-1 and TRBJ2-2; TRBD2 agrees at 16 bases. CDR3 length equals 19 residues. The J segment lost 6 bases and the V segment lost 4 bases, leaving 11 bases of the junction unmatched. The V gene's germline CDR1 is MGHRA and CDR2 YSYEKL.